The rows below give T cell receptor beta chains drawn from one sample of a study of blood T cells in healthy people across ages. Using its own MiXCR run on the 5' RACE reads, TCRdb lists one record per CDR3 protein. The sample contains hundreds of thousands of distinct CDR3 sequences, about 56% of which appear only once. Sequencing was performed on blood. Every receptor here comes from a man aged 35 to 55 in good health. CDR3s leave out the opening cysteine and the closing phenylalanine or tryptophan. Fields, in order: V gene, J gene, CDR3 protein.

v_call: TRBV20-1; j_call: TRBJ2-3; cdr3_aa: SARDSRGRGTDTQY
v_call: TRBV3-1; j_call: TRBJ2-6; cdr3_aa: ASSHDRDRTFSGANVLT
v_call: TRBV6-1; j_call: TRBJ2-7; cdr3_aa: ASNKGRDYEQY
v_call: TRBV27; j_call: TRBJ2-5; cdr3_aa: ASSLGRRDIGAQY
v_call: TRBV11-2; j_call: TRBJ1-4; cdr3_aa: ASSGDSNEKLF
v_call: TRBV29-1; j_call: TRBJ2-1; cdr3_aa: SSIGSWGPSGGAYNEQF
v_call: TRBV29-1; j_call: TRBJ2-7; cdr3_aa: SVRVAEQY
v_call: TRBV7-2; j_call: TRBJ2-1; cdr3_aa: ASSLARDEQF
v_call: TRBV27; j_call: TRBJ2-7; cdr3_aa: ASSYKGSPPYEQY
v_call: TRBV28; j_call: TRBJ2-1; cdr3_aa: ASSPLAGAAYNEQF
v_call: TRBV28; j_call: TRBJ1-6; cdr3_aa: ASSLKWGRASPLH
v_call: TRBV7-9; j_call: TRBJ2-5; cdr3_aa: ASSLAGNQETQY
v_call: TRBV2; j_call: TRBJ2-6; cdr3_aa: ASSENRSGANVLT
v_call: TRBV15; j_call: NA; cdr3_aa: ATSRADQRSANIQY
v_call: TRBV5-1; j_call: TRBJ2-4; cdr3_aa: ASSLVSGAKNIQY
v_call: TRBV12-3/TRBV12-4; j_call: TRBJ2-7; cdr3_aa: ASSFSRAYEQY
v_call: TRBV4-2; j_call: TRBJ2-5; cdr3_aa: ASSPLYAAGEHEQY
v_call: TRBV10-3; j_call: TRBJ2-1; cdr3_aa: AIWPGANNEQF
v_call: TRBV25-1; j_call: TRBJ1-2; cdr3_aa: ASSEERGGYT
v_call: TRBV2; j_call: TRBJ2-7; cdr3_aa: ASSFSSPYEQY
v_call: TRBV4-2; j_call: TRBJ2-1; cdr3_aa: ASAAQRDSYNEQF
v_call: TRBV20-1; j_call: TRBJ2-5; cdr3_aa: SATADQETQY
v_call: TRBV6-6; j_call: TRBJ1-5; cdr3_aa: ASRRTGNDQPQH
v_call: TRBV12-3/TRBV12-4; j_call: TRBJ2-6; cdr3_aa: ASSPGARVSGANVLT
v_call: TRBV5-4; j_call: NA; cdr3_aa: ASSPGLAGGYYEQY